This T cell receptor beta chain was sequenced in a study of T-cell memory formation after mild COVID-19 (dated by TCRdb to the early 2020s). Study-wide context: TCR sequence clusters from the two donors were largely donor specific. In two donors, T-cell clones that expanded and contracted after mild COVID-19 were followed by sequencing TCRalpha and TCRbeta repertoires longitudinally. The cohort was made up of two young adult volunteers, one female and one male, who were previously healthy. Study-level results and caveats: SARS-CoV-2 specificity was not confirmed for the second-wave clones peaking on day 37. Clones that contracted from day 15 to 85 showed balanced CD4/CD8 phenotypes, whereas a second wave of clones that expanded from day 15 to 37 leaned towards CD4+. Contracting CD4+ clones turned up mainly in the CM and EM memory subsets, whereas EMRA was where CD8+ clones were enriched. Only two mild cases were covered in the study, and larger cohorts including severe cases with pre-infection samples were considered necessary. Some responding clones were detected in pre-infection memory, suggesting pre-existing cross-reactive memory T cells joined the SARS-CoV-2 response.

Ficoll-Paque density gradient centrifugation was used to isolate PBMCs. In the case of this clonotype: There is no known antigen for this receptor. Sequence at one end of the junction differs from germline and may be a read error.

Instrument used: Illumina NovaSeq 6000. TCRalpha and TCRbeta cDNA libraries were constructed by 5'RACE with constant-segment primers, with sample barcodes and unique molecular identifiers being introduced. Trizol reagent was used to extract RNA from every sample. Amplification of the libraries took two PCR steps, and the second step added a second sample barcode plus Illumina TruSeq adapters. The libraries were sequenced on an Illumina NovaSeq using 2 x 150 bp paired-end reads. Per the source publication's procedure: The reads were demultiplexed and collapsed into UMI-guided consensus sequences using migec v1.2.7. Using mixcr v2.1.11, the UMI consensuses were aligned to TRA and TRB V and J templates and assembled into clonotypes. Expanded or contracted clonotypes were those called significant by both edgeR and NoisET, with noise models trained on biological replicates. For edgeR calls, the cutoffs were a false discovery rate-adjusted p below 0.01 and a log2 fold-change threshold of 1. PCA with hierarchical clustering of max-normalized trajectories of the 1000 most abundant clonotypes was used as exploratory dynamics analysis. Each responding clone was given a CD4 or CD8 phenotype based on the CD4+ and CD8+ repertoires, which had been sequenced separately. In TCRdb, the public reads were trimmed at Q25 with fastp and aligned with MiXCR, with productive beta chains retained. Under each unique CDR3 protein, matching rows form one entry showing the most common genes and DNA. The V and J calls and clone size come from TCRdb's table, not from the authors' own analysis. The table for this sample lists some 120,000 distinct CDR3 sequences; 5% to 6.5% of them were counted only once. The top ten clones comprise 2% to 2.5% of the sample.

The CDR3, from cysteine to phenylalanine, totals 12 residues. Only the CDR3 DNA stays, 36 bases, in frame from base 1. Looking up the germline V gene yields CDR1 SNHLY and CDR2 FYNNEI. The receptor was isolated from an adult woman who had mild COVID-19 (a few samples of this study predate the infection). The sample titles of this study are shuffled in the database, so cell type and time point are left out; the donor was told from shared clones. In this chain, TRBV2 is recombined with TRBJ2-7; there is no confident call for the D gene. Sequencing was performed on PBMCs or a T cell subset sorted from them (not recorded which). The nucleotide sequence is given as TGTGCCAGCAGCCGCAGGCTTGGCGAGCAGAACTTC. Its translation reads: CASSRRLGEQNF.